These 7 T cell receptor beta chains were all obtained from the same sample, sequenced in a study of CD8 T cells in ankylosing spondylitis. Overall study findings and caveats: A motif in TCR beta, a set of under ten highly homologous variants, appeared characteristic of ankylosing spondylitis blood.

The antigens for these receptors are not known. A single record per CDR3 protein comes from TCRdb applying MiXCR to the 5' RACE reads. The sample includes approximately 540,000 distinct CDR3 sequences, roughly an eighth seen only once; the top ten take about 6.5%. Input material: blood, either unsorted or a sorted T cell fraction (not recorded which). These receptors originate from a male donor with ankylosing spondylitis.

This clonotype showed up many times. The CDR3: CSVLGEGAEEKLFF. DNA for the CDR3: TGCAGCGTCCTCGGGGAGGGGGCAGAGGAAAAACTGTTTTTT. The chain has TRBV29-1 and TRBJ1-4; the match to TRBD1 covers 7 bases. The J segment lost 8 bases and the V segment lost 6 bases, leaving 12 bases of the junction unmatched. CDR3 length equals 14 residues. Germline V gene lookup returns CDR1 SQVTM and CDR2 ANQGSEA.

This clonotype showed up just a few times. V and J are TRBV18 and TRBJ2-6, with 12 bases lining up with TRBD1. Germline V CDR1 and CDR2: KGHSH, LQKENI. V lost 1 base, J lost 4 bases, and 11 bases stayed unmatched. The CDR3 is 20 amino acids. The DNA for the CDR3 is TGTGCCAGCTCACCACGGTACCCGGGACAGGGGGCGTCCGGGGCCAACGTCCTGACTTTC. It yields the protein CASSPRYPGQGASGANVLTF.

This clonotype was detected many times. This chain uses TRBV20-1 with TRBJ1-3, with D perhaps TRBD1 (5 bases). V was shortened by 3 bases and J by 2 bases, with 8 bases between the two germline ends. The CDR3 contains 13 residues. The germline V gene encodes CDR1 DFQATT and CDR2 SNEGSKA (reference sequence). CDR3 protein: CSARGGTGNTIYF. The DNA of the CDR3 is TGCAGTGCTAGGGGGGGGACTGGAAACACCATATATTTT.

The table lists this clonotype with a few counts. J is TRBJ1-4 and V is TRBV20-1; TRBD1 agrees at 8 bases. This CDR3 contains 14 residues. After removal of 5 bases from V and 6 bases from J, the junction contained 8 bases not matched to a gene. Germline lookup yields CDR1 DFQATT and CDR2 SNEGSKA (reference sequence). The CDR3 loop is CSALGQGLYEKLFF. For the CDR3, the DNA is TGCAGTGCTCTAGGACAGGGCCTGTATGAAAAACTGTTTTTT.

The chain carries TRBV6-5 and TRBJ2-7, with 7 bases lining up with TRBD1. Germline-derived CDR1 and CDR2 are MNHEY and SVGAGI. The CDR3 length is 14 residues. Losses at the gene ends were 0 bases for V and 6 bases for J; bases not matched to a gene: 5. The CDR3 DNA reads as TGTGCCAGCAGTTACTCGACAGGGAAACCCGAGCAGTACTTC. Residues: CASSYSTGKPEQYF.

The chain combines TRBV4-1 with TRBJ2-5; possibly TRBD1 for D (6 bases). With 0 bases removed from V and 3 bases from J, the gap between germline ends came to 14 bases. The CDR3 loop spans 16 amino acids. Germline CDR1 MGHRA, CDR2 YSYEKL. The CDR3 loop is CASSQEKGTGKETQYF. The CDR3 DNA sequence: TGCGCCAGCAGCCAAGAAAAGGGAACAGGGAAAGAGACCCAGTACTTC.

This clonotype has more than one count but fewer than ten. The V gene is TRBV3-1, the J gene TRBJ2-7, with TRBD2 matching over 7 bases. The germline V gene encodes CDR1 LGHDT and CDR2 YNNKEL (reference sequence). Unmatched junction bases numbered 9, after V lost 7 bases and J lost 0 bases. The CDR3 consists of 15 residues. The CDR3 reads CASTSGGGSSYEQYF. The CDR3 DNA reads TGTGCCAGCACCTCTGGGGGAGGGAGCTCCTACGAGCAGTACTTC.